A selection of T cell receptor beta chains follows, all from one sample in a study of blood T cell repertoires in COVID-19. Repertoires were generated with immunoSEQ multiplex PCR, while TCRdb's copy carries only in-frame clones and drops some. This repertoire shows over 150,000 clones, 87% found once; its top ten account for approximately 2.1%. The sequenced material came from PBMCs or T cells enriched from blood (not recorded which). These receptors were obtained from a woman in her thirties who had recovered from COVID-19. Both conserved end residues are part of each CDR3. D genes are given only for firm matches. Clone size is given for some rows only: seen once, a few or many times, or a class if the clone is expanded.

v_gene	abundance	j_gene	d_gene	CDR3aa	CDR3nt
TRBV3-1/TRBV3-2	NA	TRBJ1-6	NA	CASSPSFEGDGSPLHF	TGTGCCAGCAGCCCCTCCTTTGAGGGGGACGGCTCACCCCTCCACTTT
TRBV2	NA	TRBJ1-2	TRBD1	CASSRDRYGYTF	TGTGCCAGCAGTCGGGACAGATATGGCTACACCTTC
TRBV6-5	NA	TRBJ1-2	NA	CASSKLQGDYGYTF	TGTGCCAGCAGTAAACTACAGGGCGACTATGGCTACACCTTC
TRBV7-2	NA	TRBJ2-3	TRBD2	CASSLIVAGVGTDTQYF	TGTGCCAGCAGCTTGATTGTAGCGGGAGTCGGCACAGATACGCAGTATTTT
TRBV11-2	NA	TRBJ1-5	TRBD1	CASSLNRGSYQPQHF	TGTGCCAGCAGCTTAAACAGGGGATCCTATCAGCCCCAGCATTTT
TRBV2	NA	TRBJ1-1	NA	CAGTQVIGTEAFF	TGTGCCGGTACACAGGTTATCGGCACTGAAGCTTTCTTT
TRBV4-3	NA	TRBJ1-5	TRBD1	CASSQDHRGGDQPQHF	TGCGCCAGCAGCCAAGATCACAGGGGTGGGGATCAGCCCCAGCATTTT
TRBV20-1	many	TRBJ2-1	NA	CSARGTREQFF	TGCAGTGCTAGAGGGACTCGAGAACAGTTCTTC
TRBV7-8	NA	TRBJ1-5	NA	CASSTLSGNQPQHF	TGTGCCAGCAGCACCCTTTCGGGCAATCAGCCCCAGCATTTT
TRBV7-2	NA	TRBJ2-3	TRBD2	CASSSLRGGVDTQYF	TGTGCCAGCAGCTCCCTCCGGGGGGGAGTAGATACGCAGTATTTT
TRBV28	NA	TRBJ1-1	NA	CASISESGAFF	TGTGCCAGCATCTCGGAGTCTGGGGCTTTCTTT
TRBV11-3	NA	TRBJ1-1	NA	CASSLDSGQTTEAFF	TGTGCCAGCAGCTTAGATAGCGGGCAGACCACTGAAGCTTTCTTT
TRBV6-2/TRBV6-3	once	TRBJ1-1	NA	CASSQRVNTEAFF	TGTGCCAGCAGCCAACGGGTCAACACTGAAGCTTTCTTT
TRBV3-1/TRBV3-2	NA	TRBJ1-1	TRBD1	CASSDRDWFGAFF	TGTGCCAGCTCGGACAGGGACTGGTTTGGAGCTTTCTTT
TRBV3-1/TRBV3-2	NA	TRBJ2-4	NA	CASSHRDKNIQYF	TGTGCCAGCAGCCACCGGGACAAAAACATTCAGTACTTC
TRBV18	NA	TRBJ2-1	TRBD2	CASSPILAGGYNEQFF	TGTGCCAGCTCACCCATACTAGCGGGCGGGTACAATGAGCAGTTCTTC
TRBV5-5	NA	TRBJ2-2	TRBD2	CASSLSGGNTGELFF	TGTGCCAGCAGCTTGAGCGGGGGGAACACCGGGGAGCTGTTTTTT
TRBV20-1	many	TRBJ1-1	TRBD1	CSASPPQGATFF	TGCAGTGCTAGTCCCCCGCAGGGGGCGACTTTCTTT
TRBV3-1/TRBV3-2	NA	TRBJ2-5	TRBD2	CASSQGAGGGETQYF	TGTGCCAGCAGCCAGGGAGCGGGGGGAGGGGAGACCCAGTACTTC
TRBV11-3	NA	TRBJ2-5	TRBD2	CASSFLAAQETQYF	TGTGCCAGCAGCTTTCTAGCGGCACAAGAGACCCAGTACTTC
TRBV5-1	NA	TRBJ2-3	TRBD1	CASSLQGATDTQYF	TGCGCCAGCAGCCTCCAGGGGGCTACGGATACGCAGTATTTT
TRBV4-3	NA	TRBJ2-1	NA	CASSPQAWGVYYNEQFF	TGCGCCAGCAGCCCCCAGGCCTGGGGGGTCTACTACAATGAGCAGTTCTTC
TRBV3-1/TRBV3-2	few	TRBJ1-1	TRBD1	CASSLEQGGAFF	TGTGCCAGCAGTCTGGAACAGGGGGGAGCTTTCTTT
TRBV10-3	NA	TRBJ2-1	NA	CAIRGGPTDNEQFF	TGTGCCATCAGGGGCGGGCCTACCGACAATGAGCAGTTCTTC
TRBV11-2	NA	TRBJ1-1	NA	CASSSPGLGIAEAFF	TGTGCCAGCAGCTCCCCAGGGCTGGGGATAGCTGAAGCTTTCTTT
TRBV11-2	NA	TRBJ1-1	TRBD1	CASSLGQGAESTEAFF	TGTGCCAGCAGCTTGGGACAGGGGGCTGAGAGCACTGAAGCTTTCTTT
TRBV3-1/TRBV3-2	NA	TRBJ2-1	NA	CASSQGKGSSSYNEQFF	TGTGCCAGCAGCCAAGGGAAGGGGTCGAGCTCCTACAATGAGCAGTTCTTC
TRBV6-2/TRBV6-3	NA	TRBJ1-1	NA	CASSPSGGMNTEAFF	TGTGCCAGCAGCCCGAGCGGGGGAATGAACACTGAAGCTTTCTTT
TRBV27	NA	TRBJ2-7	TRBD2	CASSPLAGLLPYEQYF	TGTGCCAGCAGCCCACTAGCGGGGCTGCTGCCCTACGAGCAGTACTTC
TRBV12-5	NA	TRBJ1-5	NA	CASGFREGMSQHF	TGTGCTAGTGGTTTTAGGGAGGGGATGTCCCAGCATTTT
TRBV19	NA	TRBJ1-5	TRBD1	CASSTGQGHQPQHF	TGTGCCAGTAGTACAGGACAGGGTCATCAGCCCCAGCATTTT
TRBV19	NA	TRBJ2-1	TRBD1	CASSNSRDSSYNEQFF	TGTGCCAGTAGTAACTCCCGGGACAGCTCCTACAATGAGCAGTTCTTC
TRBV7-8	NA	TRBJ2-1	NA	CASSLGTSYNEQFF	TGTGCCAGCAGCTTAGGGACATCCTACAATGAGCAGTTCTTC
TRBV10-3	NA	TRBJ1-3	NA	CAISEMSSGNTIYF	TGTGCCATCAGTGAAATGAGCTCTGGAAACACCATATATTTT
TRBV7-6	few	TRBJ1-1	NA	CASSLYRNTEAFF	TGTGCCAGCAGCTTATATCGGAACACTGAAGCTTTCTTT
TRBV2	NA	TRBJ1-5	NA	CASTRQGNGQPQHF	TGTGCCAGTACACGTCAGGGAAACGGCCAGCCCCAGCATTTT
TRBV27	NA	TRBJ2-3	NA	CASSFQVQDTQYF	TGTGCCAGCAGTTTCCAGGTTCAGGATACGCAGTATTTT
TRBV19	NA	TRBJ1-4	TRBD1	CASSPGQGLNEKLFF	TGTGCCAGTAGTCCTGGACAGGGGCTTAATGAAAAACTGTTTTTT
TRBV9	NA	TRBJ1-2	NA	CASTPWAGQPPRGSNYGYTF	TGTGCCAGCACCCCATGGGCAGGGCAGCCTCCGAGGGGGTCCAACTATGGCTACACCTTC
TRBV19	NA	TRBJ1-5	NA	CASKIEVRGQPQHF	TGTGCCAGTAAGATCGAGGTGAGAGGACAGCCCCAGCATTTT
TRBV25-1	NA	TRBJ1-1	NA	CASSDPDMNTEAFF	TGTGCCAGCAGTGACCCAGACATGAACACTGAAGCTTTCTTT
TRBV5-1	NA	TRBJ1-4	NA	CASSLDRAGEKLFF	TGCGCCAGCAGCTTGGACAGGGCTGGGGAAAAACTGTTTTTT
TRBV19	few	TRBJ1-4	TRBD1	CASRTRDRGYEKLFF	TGTGCCAGTAGGACGAGGGACAGGGGGTATGAAAAACTGTTTTTT